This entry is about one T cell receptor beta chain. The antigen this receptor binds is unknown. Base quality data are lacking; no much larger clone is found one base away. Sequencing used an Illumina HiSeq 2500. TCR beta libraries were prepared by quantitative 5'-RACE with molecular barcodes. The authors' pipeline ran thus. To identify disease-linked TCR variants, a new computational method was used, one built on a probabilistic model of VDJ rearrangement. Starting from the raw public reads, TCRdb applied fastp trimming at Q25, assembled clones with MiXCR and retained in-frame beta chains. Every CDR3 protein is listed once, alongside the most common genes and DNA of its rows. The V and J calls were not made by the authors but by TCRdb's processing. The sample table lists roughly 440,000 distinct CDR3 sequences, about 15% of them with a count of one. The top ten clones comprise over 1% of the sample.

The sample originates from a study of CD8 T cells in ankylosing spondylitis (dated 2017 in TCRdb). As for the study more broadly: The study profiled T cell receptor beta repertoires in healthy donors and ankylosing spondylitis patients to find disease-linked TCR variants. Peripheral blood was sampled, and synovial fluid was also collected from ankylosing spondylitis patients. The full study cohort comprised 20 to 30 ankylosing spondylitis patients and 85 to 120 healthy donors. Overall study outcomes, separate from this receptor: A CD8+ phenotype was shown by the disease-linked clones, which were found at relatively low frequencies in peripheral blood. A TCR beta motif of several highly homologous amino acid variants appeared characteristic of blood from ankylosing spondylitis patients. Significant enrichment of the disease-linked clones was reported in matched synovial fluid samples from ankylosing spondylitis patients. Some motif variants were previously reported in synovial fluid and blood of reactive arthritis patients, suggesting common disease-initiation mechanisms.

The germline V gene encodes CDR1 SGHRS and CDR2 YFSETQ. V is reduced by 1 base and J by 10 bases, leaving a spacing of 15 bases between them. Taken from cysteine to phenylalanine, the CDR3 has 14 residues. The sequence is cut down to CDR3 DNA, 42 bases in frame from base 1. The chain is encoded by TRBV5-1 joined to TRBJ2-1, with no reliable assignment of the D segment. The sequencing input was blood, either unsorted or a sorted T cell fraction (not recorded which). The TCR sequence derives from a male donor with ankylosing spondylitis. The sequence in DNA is TGCGCCAGCAGCTTGCTGGCCTCCCCAAGCGAGCAGTTCTTC. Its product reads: CASSLLASPSEQFF.